Presented here are 30 T cell receptor beta chains from one specimen sequenced in a study of radiotherapy plus CTLA-4 blockade in lung cancer. Method: immunoSEQ multiplex PCR; TCRdb's copy keeps in-frame clones and lacks some. The table has fewer than 65,000 clones, approximately 84% seen once; the top ten hold 6% to 7%. Sequences were derived from peripheral blood, sampled from a patient treated with radiotherapy plus ipilimumab. The receptors shown here come from a human donor with non-small cell lung cancer whose response to radiotherapy plus ipilimumab could not be evaluated.

The genes are TRBV6-5 and TRBJ1-2; D is unclear. Between the trimmed V and J ends, which lost 0 bases and 3 bases, there was a span of 14 bases. Germline assignment: CDR1 MNHEY and CDR2 SVGAGI. This CDR3 is 16 amino acids long. DNA of the CDR3: TGTGCCAGCAGTTACTCTTTGGCCAGGCCCGACTATGGCTACACCTTC. This encodes CASSYSLARPDYGYTF.

The V call is TRBV28, the J call TRBJ2-5; 9 bases fit TRBD2. The CDR3 spans 15 residues. V gave up 5 bases and J gave up 5 bases; unmatched junction bases: 9. Germline loops: CDR1 MDHEN, CDR2 SYDVKM. CDR3 DNA: TGTGCCAGCAGTCTCCAGGTAGCGGGAGAGGAGACCCAGTACTTC. This sequence encodes CASSLQVAGEETQYF.

For the CDR3, the DNA is TGCGCCAGCAGCCAAGACGGAAGACAGGCGGCGCAGTATTTT. Encoded protein: CASSQDGRQAAQYF. V and J are TRBV4-3 and TRBJ2-3, with a tentative D call TRBD1 (6 bases). The V end was cut by 0 bases, the J end by 10 bases, with 14 bases between. Germline values: CDR1 LGHNA, CDR2 YSLEER. The CDR3 contains 14 residues.

The gene calls are TRBV7-7 and TRBJ2-5; TRBD2 might be the D (6 bases). The CDR3 has 14 amino acids. CDR1 SSHAT and CDR2 FNYEAQ come from the germline V gene (reference sequence). The V end was cut by 5 bases, the J end by 4 bases, with 14 bases between. Here the CDR3 reads CASSPMTRGETQYF. The CDR3 DNA reads as TGTGCCAGCAGCCCCATGACTAGGGGAGAGACCCAGTACTTC.

This clone was found once. The gene calls are TRBV7-2 and TRBJ2-3, with 16 nucleotides matching TRBD2. This CDR3 contains 19 residues. CDR1 and CDR2 (germline): SGHTA, FQGNSA. J was trimmed by 5 bases and V by 3 bases; bases with no gene match: 11. CDR3 loop: CASSFGPGTSGGALDTQYF. As DNA, the CDR3 is TGTGCCAGCAGCTTTGGTCCCGGGACTAGCGGGGGGGCCTTAGATACGCAGTATTTT.

V gene TRBV7-9 combines with J gene TRBJ2-1; 11 bases align to TRBD1. The ends lost 5 bases at V and 8 bases at J; junction bases unmatched: 14. The CDR3 totals 17 residues. CDR1 and CDR2 from the germline V gene are SEHNR and FQNEAQ (reference sequence). For the CDR3, the DNA is TGTGCCAGCAGCGATAAGCCCGGGACAGGGGGTTTCGATGAGCAGTTCTTC. Encoded protein: CASSDKPGTGGFDEQFF.

The chain employs TRBV4-1 and TRBJ2-3; 8 nucleotides match TRBD2. Germline V gives CDR1 MGHRA, CDR2 YSYEKL. The CDR3 is made up of 15 amino acids. The V segment lost 3 bases and the J segment 3 bases; nucleotides outside the gene matches: 5. The CDR3 sequence: CASSQVRLATDTQYF. CDR3 nucleotides: TGCGCCAGCAGCCAGGTTCGACTAGCGACAGATACGCAGTATTTT.

Only a few counts were recorded for this clone. This chain links TRBV7-9 with TRBJ1-5; a weak D match, TRBD1 (6 bases). Germline V gene sequence: CDR1 SEHNR, CDR2 FQNEAQ (reference sequence). Trimming stripped 5 bases from V and 3 bases from J, with 17 bases between. This CDR3 has 16 residues. The CDR3 sequence is CASSPIGGALNQPQHF. The CDR3 DNA reads as TGTGCCAGCAGCCCGATCGGGGGGGCCCTCAATCAGCCCCAGCATTTT.

The V gene is TRBV18, the J gene TRBJ1-4, with D possibly TRBD1 on 6 matching bases. Looked up from germline, CDR1 is KGHSH and CDR2 is LQKENI. Between the trimmed V and J ends, which lost 3 bases and 3 bases, there was a span of 8 bases. This CDR3 has 14 residues. The CDR3 DNA reads TGTGCCAGCTCACCGGGGGCGGCTAATGAAAAACTGTTTTTT. It is translated as CASSPGAANEKLFF.

The chain uses TRBV5-1 and TRBJ2-5, with 7 bases fitting TRBD2. This CDR3 comprises 16 residues. V dropped 1 base and J dropped 3; count of bases not matched to a gene: 9. The V gene's germline CDR1 is SGHRS and CDR2 YFSETQ. The CDR3 coding sequence is TGCGCCAGCAGCTTGAGTAGTAGGACTAGAGAAGAGACCCAGTACTTC. Encoded protein: CASSLSSRTREETQYF.

The rearrangement joins TRBV15 to TRBJ2-7, with 9 nucleotides matching TRBD2. Germline CDR1 LNHNV, CDR2 YYDKDF (reference sequence). V gave up 6 bases and J gave up 5 bases; unmatched junction bases: 11. The CDR3 sequence is 15 residues long. CDR3: CATSDTLAGIHEQYF. CDR3 bases: TGTGCCACCAGTGACACCCTAGCGGGAATTCACGAGCAGTACTTC.

The V gene is TRBV15, the J gene TRBJ2-5, with D unclear. The CDR3 contains 15 residues. Looked up from germline, CDR1 is LNHNV and CDR2 is YYDKDF (reference sequence). Between the trimmed V and J ends, which lost 1 base and 4 bases, there was a span of 13 bases. As DNA, the CDR3 is TGTGCCACCAGCAGAGTACCAGGATATTTAGAGACCCAGTACTTC. This gives the protein CATSRVPGYLETQYF.

The V and J genes are TRBV9 and TRBJ2-1; 11 nucleotides match TRBD2. Germline V CDR1 and CDR2: SGDLS, YYNGEE. The CDR3 is 17 amino acids. J lost 0 bases, V lost 4 bases, and 6 bases had no gene match. The CDR3 DNA reads TGTGCCAGCAGCACTCCGACTAGCGGGGTCTCCTACAATGAGCAGTTCTTC. Translated, it gives CASSTPTSGVSYNEQFF.

This clone was counted once. V and J are TRBV7-2 and TRBJ2-1; D is unresolved. The germline CDR1 and CDR2 sequences are SGHTA and FQGNSA. The CDR3 runs 13 residues. The V and J ends lost 2 bases and 8 bases respectively, with 10 bases between them. CDR3 DNA sequence: TGTGCCAGCAGCTTAATCAGGTCGGATGAGCAGTTCTTC. Translation gives CASSLIRSDEQFF. The full variable domain, in which reference TRBV7-2 and TRBJ2-1 provide the parts outside the CDR3, is GAGVSQSPSNKVTEKGKDVELRCDPISGHTALYWYRQSLGQGLEFLIYFQGNSAPDKSGLPSDRFSAERTGGSVSTLTIQRTQQEDSAVYLCASSLIRSDEQFFGPGTRLTVL.

The chain links TRBV6-1 to TRBJ2-7, with D maybe TRBD1 (6 bases). V was cut by 10 bases and J by 6 bases, with 19 bases left in between. The CDR3 runs to 13 residues. Germline V CDR1 and CDR2: MNHNS, SASEGT. In nucleotides, the CDR3 is TGTGCCACCCAACAGGGCCTGGGACGCGAGCAGTACTTC. Its protein is CATQQGLGREQYF.

The rearrangement links TRBV10-3 to TRBJ2-1; 10 positions agree with TRBD2. The CDR3 covers 15 residues. Trimming at V came to 0 bases and at J to 7 bases, leaving 3 bases not matched to a gene. Looked up from germline, CDR1 is ENHRY and CDR2 is SYGVKD. CDR3 nucleotide sequence: TGTGCCATCAGTGAGTCCAGCGGGAGGGCGAATGAGCAGTTCTTC. Translating gives CAISESSGRANEQFF.

This clone has just one count. The V and J genes are TRBV4-2 and TRBJ1-1; D unclear. Trimming left V 0 bases short and J 1 base short, with 6 bases between. This CDR3 spans 14 amino acids. CDR1 LGHNA and CDR2 YNFKEQ come from the germline V gene. The CDR3: CASSQDTKNTEAFF. DNA of the CDR3: TGTGCCAGCAGCCAAGATACTAAGAACACTGAAGCTTTCTTT.

This chain uses TRBV7-2 with TRBJ2-7, with 10 nucleotides matching TRBD2. Germline trimming cut 2 bases from V and 2 bases from J; bases unmatched to any gene: 6. The germline V gene encodes CDR1 SGHTA and CDR2 FQGNSA. The CDR3 runs 16 residues. The CDR3 region is CASSLNPSGGPYEQYF. The CDR3 coding sequence is TGTGCCAGCAGCTTAAACCCTAGCGGGGGACCCTACGAGCAGTACTTC.

The V and J genes are TRBV29-1 and TRBJ2-3, with D possibly being TRBD1 (5 bases). Germline V lookup: CDR1 SQVTM, CDR2 ANQGSEA. The CDR3 has 12 amino acids. V dropped 8 bases and J dropped 5 bases, with 14 bases sitting between them. CDR3 DNA sequence: TGCAGCCCCCGAGGTCAGGGAGATACGCAGTATTTT. Encoded protein: CSPRGQGDTQYF.

The chain links TRBV10-2 to TRBJ2-5; TRBD1 aligns across 7 bases. This CDR3 contains 15 residues. The germline CDR1 and CDR2 sequences are WSHSY and SAAADI. The ends lost 4 bases at V and 3 bases at J; junction bases unmatched: 8. The CDR3 DNA reads TGCGCCAGCAGTGCCCCGGGACAGACCGAAGAGACCCAGTACTTC. Translation gives CASSAPGQTEETQYF.

The gene calls are TRBV5-8 and TRBJ2-3, with D possibly matching TRBD2 (5 bases). Looked up from germline, CDR1 is SGHTS and CDR2 is YDEGEE. V was pared by 6 bases and J by 1 base, with 9 bases between. The CDR3 is 13 residues long. The CDR3 sequence: CASTYSGTDTQYF. CDR3 coding DNA: TGTGCCAGCACCTATAGCGGCACAGATACGCAGTATTTT.

The genes are TRBV4-1 and TRBJ1-1, with D possibly matching TRBD1 (5 bases). V was pared by 0 bases and J by 4 bases, with 21 bases between. This CDR3 is built from 18 residues. Per the germline V gene, CDR1 is MGHRA and CDR2 is YSYEKL. The CDR3 coding sequence is TGCGCCAGCAGCCAAGATCCCCTCGGGGGGGGGAGTCCCACTGAAGCTTTCTTT. Amino acids: CASSQDPLGGGSPTEAFF.

The J gene is TRBJ1-1, the V gene TRBV28, with a tentative D call TRBD1 (5 bases). The CDR3 contains 14 residues. Trimming cost V 3 bases and J 1 base, with 9 bases left between them. CDR1 is MDHEN and CDR2 is SYDVKM in the germline V gene. The CDR3: CASSFPDRNTEAFF. The DNA for the CDR3 is TGTGCCAGCAGTTTCCCCGACAGGAACACTGAAGCTTTCTTT.

The chain carries TRBV5-1 and TRBJ1-1, with 7 bases aligning to TRBD1. V lost 4 bases, J lost 5 bases, and 8 bases stayed unmatched. The CDR3 runs 14 residues. Germline assignment: CDR1 SGHRS and CDR2 YFSETQ. The CDR3 DNA is TGCGCCAGCAGCCCCGACAGGGCAGGGACTGAAGCTTTCTTT. As protein: CASSPDRAGTEAFF.

This rearrangement joins TRBV19 to TRBJ1-3, with D tentatively TRBD1 (5 bases). The ends were cut back, 7 bases at V and 4 bases at J, with 14 bases in the middle. The germline gives CDR1 LNHDA, CDR2 SQIVND (reference sequence). The CDR3 consists of 14 residues. The chain's CDR3 is CASTHGAVGNTIYF. In nucleotides, the CDR3 is TGTGCCAGTACACATGGGGCAGTGGGAAACACCATATATTTT. The complete variable domain, with remaining parts taken from reference TRBV19 and TRBJ1-3, reads DGGITQSPKYLFRKEGQNVTLSCEQNLNHDAMYWYRQDPGQGLRLIYYSQIVNDFQKGDIAEGYSVSREKKESFPLTVTSAQKNPTAFYLCASTHGAVGNTIYFGEGSWLTVV.

CDR3 sequence: CASSEAGASIPYNEQFF. The CDR3 coding sequence is TGTGCCAGCAGTGAAGCGGGGGCGAGTATACCCTACAATGAGCAGTTCTTC. This chain joins TRBV6-1 and TRBJ2-1, with a tentative D call TRBD1 (6 bases). The germline V and J ends were trimmed by 0 bases and 2 bases, with 14 bases remaining between them. CDR1 is MNHNS, CDR2 SASEGT, per germline. This CDR3 region has 17 residues.

The chain combines TRBV5-1 with TRBJ2-2; D may be TRBD2 (6 bases). CDR3 length equals 15 residues. Germline-derived CDR1 and CDR2 are SGHRS and YFSETQ. Trimming cost V 0 bases and J 3 bases, with 9 bases left between them. The CDR3 reads CASSLDPGDTGELFF. For the CDR3, the DNA is TGCGCCAGCAGCTTGGATCCGGGAGACACCGGGGAGCTGTTTTTT.

The J gene is TRBJ1-2, the V gene TRBV4-1, with 10 positions matching TRBD1. Germline loops: CDR1 MGHRA, CDR2 YSYEKL. The J segment lost 2 bases and the V segment lost 3 bases, leaving 6 bases of the junction unmatched. The CDR3 consists of 16 residues. In nucleotides, the CDR3 is TGCGCCAGCAGCCAGAGACAGGGGGCTGTAAACTATGGCTACACCTTC. Amino acid sequence: CASSQRQGAVNYGYTF.

This rearrangement joins TRBV9 to TRBJ1-1; D is unresolved. The CDR3 is 15 amino acids. The germline V and J ends were trimmed by 2 bases and 4 bases, with 15 bases remaining between them. CDR1 is SGDLS, CDR2 YYNGEE, per germline. The CDR3 is CASSVDGHAGTEAFF. In nucleotides, the CDR3 is TGTGCCAGCAGCGTCGACGGCCACGCGGGCACTGAAGCTTTCTTT.

The V call is TRBV10-1, the J call TRBJ1-1; possible D gene TRBD1, 6 bases. With 5 bases removed from V and 4 bases from J, the gap between germline ends came to 11 bases. Germline CDR1 is WNHNN and CDR2 is SYGVQD (reference sequence). The CDR3 contains 13 residues. CDR3 nucleotides: TGCGCCAGCAGTCCAGGGGACCCCACTGAAGCTTTCTTT. Translated: CASSPGDPTEAFF.